This TCR beta chain was observed in a study of CD8 T cells in ankylosing spondylitis. Findings and limits, study-wide: There was reportedly significant enrichment of clones that were disease-linked in matched ankylosing spondylitis synovial fluid. Some of these motif variants have turned up before, in reports on reactive arthritis synovial fluid and blood. A TCR beta motif made of about 8 highly homologous variants seemed typical of ankylosing spondylitis blood.

With molecular barcodes, quantitative 5'-RACE was used to make the TCR beta libraries. TCRdb re-derived calls from the 5' RACE reads in MiXCR, one entry per CDR3 protein. The sample yields fewer than 550,000 distinct CDR3 sequences, roughly 5.3% seen once. V dropped 5 bases and J dropped 15 bases, with 14 bases sitting between them. The CDR3 is 11 amino acids. The germline V gene has CDR1 SEHNR and CDR2 FQNEAQ (reference sequence). This clonotype was found many times. As yet, its antigen is unknown. Sequencing was carried out using blood, either unsorted or a sorted T cell fraction (not recorded which). The clonotype comes from a male donor with ankylosing spondylitis. This sequence joins TRBV7-9 and TRBJ2-1; D remains unclear. The CDR3 region is CASSQEVRRFF. CDR3 sequence (DNA): TGTGCCAGCAGCCAGGAAGTCCGCCGGTTCTTC. The full variable domain, in which reference TRBV7-9 and TRBJ2-1 provide the parts outside the CDR3, is DTGVSQNPRHKITKRGQNVTFRCDPISEHNRLYWYRQTLGQGPEFLTYFQNEAQLEKSRLLSDRFSAERPKGSFSTLEIQRTEQGDSAMYLCASSQEVRRFFGPGTRLTVL.